This T cell receptor beta chain is from a study of CD8 T cells in ankylosing spondylitis. Study-wide points: Seemingly distinctive of ankylosing spondylitis blood was a TCR beta motif formed by eight highly homologous variants. The clones that were linked to disease were reported to be significantly enriched in matched synovial fluid samples from ankylosing spondylitis patients.

CDR3 length equals 15 residues. V lost 3 bases, J lost 4 bases, and 13 bases lay in between. With respect to this clonotype: Its antigen is still unknown.

MiXCR, applied by TCRdb to the 5' RACE reads, yields one record per CDR3 protein. The sample yields more than 150,000 distinct CDR3 sequences, roughly 13% seen once. Sequencing input: blood, either unsorted or a sorted T cell fraction (not recorded which). The sequence came from a female donor with ankylosing spondylitis or in good health (not recorded which). The gene calls are TRBV12-3 or TRBV12-4 and TRBJ1-5; a weak D match, TRBD1 (5 bases). CDR3 nucleotides: TGTGCCAGCAGTTTTGCCCCGGGGGGGAATCAGCCCCAGCATTTT. This translates into CASSFAPGGNQPQHF.